This passage covers 3 T cell receptor beta chains from one sample sequenced in a study of blood T cell repertoires in COVID-19. The table came from immunoSEQ multiplex PCR; TCRdb's copy has only in-frame clones and leaves some out. The sample consists of about 180,000 clones, roughly 87% of them appearing once. Sequencing input: peripheral blood. Receptors were obtained from a woman in her 70s with COVID-19, enrolled during active disease.

The V call is TRBV28, the J call TRBJ1-3; D is unresolved. This CDR3 is built from 15 residues. V lost 5 bases and J lost 7, with 18 bases in between. Germline V CDR1 and CDR2: MDHEN, SYDVKM. The CDR3 is CASSARVSYKNTIYF. CDR3 coding DNA: TGTGCCAGCAGTGCCCGGGTCTCCTACAAGAACACCATATATTTT.

This chain joins TRBV5-6 and TRBJ1-3; D might be TRBD1 (5 bases). The CDR3 runs to 14 residues. CDR1 is SGHDT and CDR2 is YYEEEE in the germline V gene. V lost 0 bases and J 2 bases, leaving 6 bases between the germline ends. In DNA form, the CDR3 reads TGTGCCAGCAGCTTGGTAGGGGCTGGAAACACCATATATTTT. Translating gives CASSLVGAGNTIYF.

V and J are TRBV28 and TRBJ1-5; maybe TRBD1 (5 bases). Per germline, CDR1 MDHEN and CDR2 SYDVKM. The CDR3 has 17 residues. V lost 2 bases to trimming and J lost 6 bases, with 20 bases between them. CDR3 in amino acids: CASSLTRRGTVTQPQHF. CDR3 DNA: TGTGCCAGCAGTTTAACTCGGCGGGGGACGGTTACTCAGCCCCAGCATTTT. Using reference TRBV28 and TRBJ1-5 for the parts outside the CDR3, the full variable domain is DVKVTQSSRYLVKRTGEKVFLECVQDMDHENMFWYRQDPGLGLRLIYFSYDVKMKEKGDIPEGYSVSREKKERFSLILESASTNQTSMYLCASSLTRRGTVTQPQHFGDGTRLSIL.